This T cell receptor (beta chain) comes out of a study of glioma-infiltrating T cells after dendritic cell vaccination. Repertoires were generated with immunoSEQ multiplex PCR, while TCRdb's copy carries only in-frame clones and drops some. The data show about 92,000 clones, with 70% to 90% seen just once and roughly 14% held by the top ten. This clone has just a few counts. Deletions cut 1 base from V and 5 bases from J, with 11 bases between. The germline V gene has CDR1 SGHVS and CDR2 FNYEAQ. This CDR3 is 14 amino acids long. The receptor's source is a human donor with glioblastoma. The rearrangement links TRBV7-6 to TRBJ2-5; possibly TRBD2 for D (5 bases). The sequenced sample was blood, obtained before dendritic cell vaccination. CDR3 residues: CASSLEPGVETQYF. The DNA for the CDR3 is TGTGCCAGCAGCTTAGAACCCGGGGTCGAGACCCAGTACTTC. The full variable domain, completed using reference TRBV7-6 and TRBJ2-5, is GAGVSQSPRYKVTKRGQDVALRCDPISGHVSLYWYRQALGQGPEFLTYFNYEAQQDKSGLPNDRFSAERPEGSISTLTIQRTEQRDSAMYRCASSLEPGVETQYFGPGTRLLVL.